The T cell receptor (beta chain) under discussion was sequenced for a study of blood T cell repertoires in COVID-19. Across the study: Acute and convalescent COVID-19 specimens originated in the United States, Italy and Spain. Sources were T cells, B-cell-depleted T cells, or PBMCs; the material itself was cDNA or gDNA.

In the source study's methods: From reference gene primer amplification, estimates of nucleated cell counts were derived. The repertoire was sequenced with immunoSEQ multiplex PCR; TCRdb's copy has only in-frame clones and lacks some. Clone size and V and J calls were adopted from that table, with D and trimming inferred from the DNA. The table has some 400,000 clones, 81% seen once. Trimming shortened V by 3 bases and J by 4 bases, and 7 bases separated the two germline ends. The CDR3 runs to 13 residues. Germline values: CDR1 LNHDA, CDR2 SQIVND (reference sequence). This clone has just one count. Source material: peripheral blood. The TCR originated in a human donor with acute or convalescent COVID-19. The donor label of this sample is uncertain. J is TRBJ2-1 and V is TRBV19; perhaps TRBD2 as D (6 bases). CDR3: CASSIGGYNEQFF. For the CDR3, the DNA is TGTGCCAGTAGTATCGGGGGTTACAATGAGCAGTTCTTC. Full variable domain (remainder filled in from reference TRBV19 and TRBJ2-1): DGGITQSPKYLFRKEGQNVTLSCEQNLNHDAMYWYRQDPGQGLRLIYYSQIVNDFQKGDIAEGYSVSREKKESFPLTVTSAQKNPTAFYLCASSIGGYNEQFFGPGTRLTVL.